This T cell receptor beta chain came from a study of cytomegalovirus exposure and HLA in healthy donors. Trimming cost V 3 bases and J 1 base, with 6 bases left between them. CDR1 is SEHNR, CDR2 FQNEAQ, per germline (reference sequence). This CDR3 has 13 residues. PCR primers comprised 60 Vbeta and 13 Jbeta primers. The repertoire was sequenced with immunoSEQ multiplex PCR; TCRdb's copy has only in-frame clones and lacks some. The repertoire holds about 160,000 clones, 60% to 80% seen once, with about 1.4% in the top ten. The V call is TRBV7-9, the J call TRBJ1-1; unclear D gene. The material sequenced was PBMCs. The origin of this receptor is a young woman in good health and CMV-seronegative. The CDR3 region is CASSFEQNTEAFF. The DNA for the CDR3 is TGTGCCAGCAGCTTTGAACAGAACACTGAAGCTTTCTTT. Variable domain in full (rest from reference TRBV7-9 and TRBJ1-1): DTGVSQNPRHKITKRGQNVTFRCDPISEHNRLYWYRQTLGQGPEFLTYFQNEAQLEKSRLLSDRFSAERPKGSFSTLEIQRTEQGDSAMYLCASSFEQNTEAFFGQGTRLTVV.